One TCR beta chain is described in this entry. Its antigen is currently unknown. Trimming removed 2 bases from V and 5 bases from J, with 19 bases in between. The CDR3 is 17 residues long. CDR1 LNHDA and CDR2 SQIVND come from the germline V gene (reference sequence). The data stem from a study of PD-1 blockade in classical Hodgkin lymphoma. Time point denoted: cycle 4 day 1 (C4D1), after less than 7 weeks of nivolumab. In every patient, relapse followed autologous stem cell transplantation, while exposure to brentuximab vedotin differed. General study points: Relapsed/refractory patients reportedly had lower baseline diversity than newly diagnosed patients.

Measured with immunoSEQ multiplex PCR; TCRdb has only the in-frame clones, and not every one. The sample has 25,000 to 40,000 clones; roughly 76% are singletons. This TCR was recovered from a human donor with classical Hodgkin lymphoma. The rearrangement uses TRBV19 and TRBJ1-5; TRBD1 might be the D (6 bases). This material consisted of peripheral blood mononuclear cells (PBMCs), taken before the fourth cycle of nivolumab. CDR3 amino acids: CASSIIAHRERHQPQHF. The CDR3 bases are TGTGCCAGTAGTATAATTGCCCACAGGGAAAGGCATCAGCCCCAGCATTTT.